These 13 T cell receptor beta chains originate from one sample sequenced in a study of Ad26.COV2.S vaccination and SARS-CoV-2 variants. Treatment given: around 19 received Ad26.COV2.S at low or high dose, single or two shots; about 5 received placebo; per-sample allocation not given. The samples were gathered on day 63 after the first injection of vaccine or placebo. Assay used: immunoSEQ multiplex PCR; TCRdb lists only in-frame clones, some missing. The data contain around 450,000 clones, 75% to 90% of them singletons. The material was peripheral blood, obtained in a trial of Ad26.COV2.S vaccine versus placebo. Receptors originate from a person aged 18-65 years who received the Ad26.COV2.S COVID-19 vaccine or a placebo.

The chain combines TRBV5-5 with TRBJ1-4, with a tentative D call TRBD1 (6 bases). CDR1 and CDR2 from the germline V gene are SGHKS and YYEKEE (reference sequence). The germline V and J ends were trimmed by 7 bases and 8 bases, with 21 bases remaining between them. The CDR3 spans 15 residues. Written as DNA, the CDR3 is TGTGCCAGCGGCGGGCGGGGGGCGAAGGACGAAAAACTGTTTTTT. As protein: CASGGRGAKDEKLFF.

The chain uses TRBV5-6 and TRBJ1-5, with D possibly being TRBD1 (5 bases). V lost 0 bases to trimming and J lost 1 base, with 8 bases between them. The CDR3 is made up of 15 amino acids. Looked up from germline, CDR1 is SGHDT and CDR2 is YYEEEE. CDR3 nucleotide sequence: TGTGCCAGCAGCTTGGTATGGGACAGCAATCAGCCCCAGCATTTT. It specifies CASSLVWDSNQPQHF.

DNA of the CDR3: TGTGCCAGCAGTGCGGGGACAGGGCGGTATCAGCCCCAGCATTTT. Translation gives CASSAGTGRYQPQHF. The chain combines TRBV28 with TRBJ1-5, with TRBD1 matching 9 bases. The CDR3 covers 15 residues. Trimming cost V 5 bases and J 5 bases; bases outside gene matches: 7. Germline V gene data show CDR1 as MDHEN and CDR2 as SYDVKM.

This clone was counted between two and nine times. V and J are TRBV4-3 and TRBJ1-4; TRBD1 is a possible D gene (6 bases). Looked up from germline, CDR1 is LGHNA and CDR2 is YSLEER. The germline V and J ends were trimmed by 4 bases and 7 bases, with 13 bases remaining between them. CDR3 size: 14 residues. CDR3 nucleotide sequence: TGCGCCAGCAGCCGAAACAGGGTTTCTGAAAAACTGTTTTTT. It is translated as CASSRNRVSEKLFF.

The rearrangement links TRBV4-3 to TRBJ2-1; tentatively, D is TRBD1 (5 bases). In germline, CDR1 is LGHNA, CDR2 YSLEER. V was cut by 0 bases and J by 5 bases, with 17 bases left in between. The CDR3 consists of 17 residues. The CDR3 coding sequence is TGCGCCAGCAGCCAAGATTGGGGCTTTCCAAGGAACAATGAGCAGTTCTTC. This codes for CASSQDWGFPRNNEQFF.

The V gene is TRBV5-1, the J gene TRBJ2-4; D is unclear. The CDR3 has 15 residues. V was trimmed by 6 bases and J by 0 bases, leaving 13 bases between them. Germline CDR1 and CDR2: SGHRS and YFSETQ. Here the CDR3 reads CASTPRGLAKNIQYF. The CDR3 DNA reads TGCGCCAGCACCCCCCGTGGGCTAGCCAAAAACATTCAGTACTTC. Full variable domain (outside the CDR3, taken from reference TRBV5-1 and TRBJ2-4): KAGVTQTPRYLIKTRGQQVTLSCSPISGHRSVSWYQQTPGQGLQFLFEYFSETQRNKGNFPGRFSGRQFSNSRSEMNVSTLELGDSALYLCASTPRGLAKNIQYFGAGTRLSVL.

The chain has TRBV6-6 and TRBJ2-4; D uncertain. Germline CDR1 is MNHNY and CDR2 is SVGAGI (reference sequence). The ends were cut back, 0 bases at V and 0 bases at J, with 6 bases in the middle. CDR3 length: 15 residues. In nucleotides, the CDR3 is TGTGCCAGCAGTTACTCGGGATTAGCCAAAAACATTCAGTACTTC. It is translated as CASSYSGLAKNIQYF.

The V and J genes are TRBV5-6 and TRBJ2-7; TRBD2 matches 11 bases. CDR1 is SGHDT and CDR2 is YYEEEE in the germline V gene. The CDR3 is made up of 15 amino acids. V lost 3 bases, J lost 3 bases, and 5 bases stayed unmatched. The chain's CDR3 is CASSWGTSGHYEQYF. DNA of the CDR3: TGTGCCAGCAGCTGGGGGACTAGCGGACACTACGAGCAGTACTTC.

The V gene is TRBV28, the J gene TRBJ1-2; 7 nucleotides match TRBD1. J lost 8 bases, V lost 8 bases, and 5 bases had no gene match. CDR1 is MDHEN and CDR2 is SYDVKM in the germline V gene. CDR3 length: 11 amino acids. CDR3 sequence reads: CASGDRYGYTF. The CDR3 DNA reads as TGTGCCAGCGGGGACAGATACGGCTACACCTTC.

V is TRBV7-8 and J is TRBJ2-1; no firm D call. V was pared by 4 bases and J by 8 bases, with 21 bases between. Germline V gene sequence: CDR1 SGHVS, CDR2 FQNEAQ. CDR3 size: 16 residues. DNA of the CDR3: TGTGCCAGCAGCTCCCGCGAAGCAGCGCTTAGCCATGAGCAGTTCTTC. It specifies CASSSREAALSHEQFF.

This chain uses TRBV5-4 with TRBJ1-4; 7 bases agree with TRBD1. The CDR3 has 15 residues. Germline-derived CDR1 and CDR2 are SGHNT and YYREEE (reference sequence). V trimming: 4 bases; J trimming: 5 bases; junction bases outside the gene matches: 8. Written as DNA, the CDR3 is TGTGCCAGCAGCCACAAGAGACAGGGAAATGAAAAACTGTTTTTT. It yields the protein CASSHKRQGNEKLFF.

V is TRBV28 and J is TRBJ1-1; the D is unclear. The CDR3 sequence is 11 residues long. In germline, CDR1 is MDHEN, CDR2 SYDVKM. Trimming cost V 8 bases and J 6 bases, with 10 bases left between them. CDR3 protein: CASYDNSEAFF. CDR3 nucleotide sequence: TGTGCCAGCTATGACAATTCTGAAGCTTTCTTT.

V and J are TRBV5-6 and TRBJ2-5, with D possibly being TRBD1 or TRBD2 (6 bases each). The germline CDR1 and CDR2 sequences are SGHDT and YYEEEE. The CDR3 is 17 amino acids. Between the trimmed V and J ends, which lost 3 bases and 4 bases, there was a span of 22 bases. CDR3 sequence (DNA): TGTGCCAGCAGCTCCGTGAGGGGGGCTAGTCGGGGAGAGACCCAGTACTTC. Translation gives CASSSVRGASRGETQYF.